The 27 T cell receptor beta chains below all came from one sample that was sequenced in a study of blood T cell repertoires in COVID-19 (dated by TCRdb to the early 2020s). The library was obtained by the immunoSEQ multiplex PCR assay. Sourced from immuneACCESS, this table was stored by TCRdb with only in-frame sequences that have V and J called. A share of the clones is absent; for the studies checked, an unresolved V gene accounts for under half, and the remainder has no known explanation. In this sample the table shows some 150,000 clones, around 79% of which occur a single time. Under 2% of the sample rests with the top ten. Material for sequencing was peripheral blood. Receptor source: a man at least 80 years old with acute or convalescent COVID-19.

This clone has only a few counts. The chain uses TRBV19 and TRBJ1-5; D gene ambiguous. V lost 6 bases and J lost 0, with 9 bases in between. From germline, CDR1 is LNHDA and CDR2 SQIVND (reference sequence). This CDR3 spans 14 amino acids. In DNA form, the CDR3 reads TGTGCCAGTAGGCCGGTTATTAGCAATCAGCCCCAGCATTTT. This translates into CASRPVISNQPQHF.

The chain links TRBV7-5 to TRBJ2-7; the D call of TRBD2 is as the table states it, not checked on the DNA. TRBV7-5 is given as a pseudogene. The CDR3 is 18 amino acids. In DNA form, the CDR3 reads TGTGTCAGAAGCTTAATCAGGGAGGTCAGGGACCTCACCTACGAGCAGTACGTC. This translates into CVRSLIREVRDLTYEQYV.

V usage is TRBV7-7 and J usage is TRBJ2-5; TRBD1 agrees at 9 bases. Germline V gene sequence: CDR1 SSHAT, CDR2 FNYEAQ (reference sequence). Trimming at V came to 5 bases and at J to 4 bases, leaving 11 bases not matched to a gene. The CDR3 consists of 16 residues. As DNA, the CDR3 is TGTGCCAGCAGCACCCTCAGGACAGGGGCAGGAGAGACCCAGTACTTC. Protein: CASSTLRTGAGETQYF. Variable domain in full (rest from reference TRBV7-7 and TRBJ2-5): GAGVSQSPRYKVTKRGQDVTLRCDPISSHATLYWYQQALGQGPEFLTYFNYEAQPDKSGLPSDRFSAERPEGSISTLTIQRTEQRDSAMYRCASSTLRTGAGETQYFGPGTRLLVL.

The gene calls are TRBV4-1 and TRBJ2-7; the D gene is possibly TRBD1 (5 bases). The germline V gene has CDR1 MGHRA and CDR2 YSYEKL. V lost 3 bases and J 3 bases, leaving 12 bases between the germline ends. The CDR3 is 14 amino acids. The CDR3 nucleotides are TGCGCCAGCAGCCAGGCCCAGGGAATCTACGAGCAGTACTTC. This translates into CASSQAQGIYEQYF.

V and J are TRBV29-1 and TRBJ1-2; D ambiguous. CDR3 size: 11 residues. The V and J ends lost 4 bases and 2 bases respectively, with 5 bases between them. Germline V gives CDR1 SQVTM, CDR2 ANQGSEA. For the CDR3, the DNA is TGCAGCGTTGCGTTAAACTATGGCTACACCTTC. Residues: CSVALNYGYTF.

This clone occurred a few times. Here the CDR3 reads CAVKGNSGNTIYF. DNA for the CDR3: TGTGCCGTTAAGGGGAACTCTGGAAACACCATATATTTT. V gene TRBV7-9 combines with J gene TRBJ1-3, with D possibly matching TRBD1 (5 bases). The germline V and J ends were trimmed by 11 bases and 0 bases, with 11 bases remaining between them. Germline lookup yields CDR1 SEHNR and CDR2 FQNEAQ (reference sequence). CDR3 length: 13 amino acids.

The chain joins TRBV5-6 to TRBJ1-3; D not resolved. The CDR3 has 15 residues. V was pared by 4 bases and J by 0 bases, with 11 bases between. Germline V gene data show CDR1 as SGHDT and CDR2 as YYEEEE. CDR3 residues: CASSGGISSGNTIYF. The CDR3 region has the DNA TGTGCCAGCAGCGGCGGAATATCCTCTGGAAACACCATATATTTT.

This chain uses TRBV7-9 with TRBJ2-3; D gene ambiguous. The germline V and J ends were trimmed by 6 bases and 5 bases, with 6 bases remaining between them. CDR1 and CDR2 (germline): SEHNR, FQNEAQ (reference sequence). CDR3 length: 11 amino acids. CDR3 loop: CASSFQDTQYF. CDR3 nucleotide sequence: TGTGCCAGCAGTTTCCAAGATACGCAGTATTTT.

The chain has TRBV5-1 and TRBJ1-2; 7 positions match TRBD1. In germline, CDR1 is SGHRS, CDR2 YFSETQ. The CDR3 extends over 14 amino acids. V shed 0 bases, J shed 8 bases, and the junction held 7 bases outside the gene matches. CDR3 nucleotides: TGCGCCAGCAGCTTGGAGTGGACAGGAGAGGGCTACACCTTC. As protein: CASSLEWTGEGYTF.

This clone was seen just once. This rearrangement joins TRBV12-3 or TRBV12-4 to TRBJ1-2, with TRBD1 as a possible D gene (6 bases). CDR3 length equals 13 residues. Between the trimmed V and J ends, which lost 4 bases and 8 bases, there was a span of 14 bases. CDR3 amino acids: CASSWGQVGGYTF. CDR3 in DNA: TGTGCCAGCAGTTGGGGGCAAGTCGGCGGCTACACCTTC.

The chain couples TRBV5-1 to TRBJ2-3; TRBD1 matches at 7 bases. Germline CDR1 reads SGHRS; CDR2 reads YFSETQ. The J segment lost 0 bases and the V segment lost 5 bases, leaving 6 bases of the junction unmatched. The CDR3 sequence is 15 residues long. This chain's CDR3 is CASSERTGSTDTQYF. The CDR3 DNA sequence: TGCGCCAGCAGTGAGAGGACAGGAAGCACAGATACGCAGTATTTT.

This clone occurred a few times. The chain is built from TRBV7-2 and TRBJ1-6, with a possible D match to TRBD1 (5 bases). From germline, CDR1 is SGHTA and CDR2 FQGNSA. This CDR3 has 15 amino acids. V lost 4 bases and J lost 10, with 17 bases in between. As DNA, the CDR3 is TGTGCCAGCAGCTCTCTCGACCGGGGACTCTCACCCCTCCACTTT. It codes for CASSSLDRGLSPLHF. Using reference TRBV7-2 and TRBJ1-6 for the parts outside the CDR3, the full variable domain is GAGVSQSPSNKVTEKGKDVELRCDPISGHTALYWYRQSLGQGLEFLIYFQGNSAPDKSGLPSDRFSAERTGGSVSTLTIQRTQQEDSAVYLCASSSLDRGLSPLHFGNGTRLTVT.

The V and J genes are TRBV28 and TRBJ2-5, with 11 bases fitting TRBD2. The CDR3 spans 20 residues. The trim removed 2 bases at V and 1 base at J, leaving 15 bases unmatched. In germline, CDR1 is MDHEN, CDR2 SYDVKM. CDR3 in DNA: TGTGCCAGCAGTTTAGATGACTTGTATCTAGCGGGGGGACTCCAAGAGACCCAGTACTTC. It translates to CASSLDDLYLAGGLQETQYF.

The genes are TRBV28 and TRBJ1-1; TRBD1 aligns across 7 bases. Unmatched junction bases numbered 7, after V lost 8 bases and J lost 4 bases. CDR3 length: 13 amino acids. The germline CDR1 and CDR2 sequences are MDHEN and SYDVKM. DNA for the CDR3: TGTGCCAGCCTCCGACAGGGTAGCACTGAAGCTTTCTTT. It yields the protein CASLRQGSTEAFF.

The chain carries TRBV5-4 and TRBJ2-2; D perhaps matches TRBD2 (6 bases). The CDR3 sequence is 16 residues long. The ends were cut back, 0 bases at V and 0 bases at J, with 9 bases in the middle. The germline V gene encodes CDR1 SGHNT and CDR2 YYREEE (reference sequence). As DNA, the CDR3 is TGTGCCAGCAGCTTGGCTACGGGGGCGAACACCGGGGAGCTGTTTTTT. It yields the protein CASSLATGANTGELFF.

This clone was seen just once. The V call is TRBV6-1, the J call TRBJ2-7, with D perhaps matching TRBD1 (5 bases). The CDR3 totals 14 residues. The germline V gene has CDR1 MNHNS and CDR2 SASEGT. V was clipped by 0 bases and J by 2 bases, with 8 bases between them. The CDR3 nucleotides read TGTGCCAGCAGTGAAGCCCCCAGGGCCTACGAGCAGTACTTC. It codes for CASSEAPRAYEQYF.

The chain has TRBV3-1 (or the pseudogene TRBV3-2) and TRBJ1-1; D unresolved. The germline CDR1 and CDR2 sequences are LGHDT and YNNKEL (reference sequence). The CDR3 has 14 amino acids. The ends were cut back, 1 base at V and 10 bases at J, with 16 bases in the middle. CDR3 protein: CASSQGSGGTLAFF. The CDR3, as DNA: TGTGCCAGCAGCCAAGGAAGCGGAGGAACCTTAGCTTTCTTT.

The chain uses TRBV19 and TRBJ2-7; possibly TRBD2 for D (6 bases). CDR3 length: 15 amino acids. V shed 6 bases and J shed 0 bases, with 15 bases lying between them. The germline V gene encodes CDR1 LNHDA and CDR2 SQIVND (reference sequence). The CDR3 DNA reads as TGTGCCAGTAGATACCTAGCCGGGAGCTCCTACGAGCAGTACTTC. This encodes CASRYLAGSSYEQYF.

V usage is TRBV3-1 (or the pseudogene TRBV3-2) and J usage is TRBJ1-2; 10 nucleotides align to TRBD1. The CDR3 is 15 residues long. Looked up from germline, CDR1 is LGHDT and CDR2 is YNNKEL (reference sequence). V dropped 4 bases and J dropped 5; count of bases not matched to a gene: 7. The CDR3 spells CASSPDRGRGYGYTF. CDR3 DNA sequence: TGTGCCAGCAGCCCAGACAGGGGGCGCGGGTATGGCTACACCTTC.

The chain employs TRBV19 and TRBJ1-1; the match to TRBD1 covers 8 bases. The germline V gene encodes CDR1 LNHDA and CDR2 SQIVND (reference sequence). Trimming at V came to 6 bases and at J to 3 bases, leaving 6 bases not matched to a gene. This CDR3 is built from 14 residues. CDR3 nucleotides: TGTGCCAGTAGAGTGTACAGGGGGGACACTGAAGCTTTCTTT. Protein sequence: CASRVYRGDTEAFF.

The chain employs TRBV30 and TRBJ1-4, with a weak D call TRBD1 (5 bases). Germline-derived CDR1 and CDR2 are GTSNPN and SVGIG (reference sequence). This CDR3 is 15 amino acids long. V dropped 4 bases and J dropped 5 bases, with 17 bases sitting between them. The CDR3 bases are TGTGCCTGGAACCTTCGCAGGGCGAACAATGAAAAACTGTTTTTT. It translates to CAWNLRRANNEKLFF.

CDR3 protein: CASSLLPNRGDSYNEQFF. CDR3 sequence (DNA): TGTGCCAGCAGTTTATTACCCAACAGGGGCGACTCCTACAATGAGCAGTTCTTC. The chain uses TRBV27 and TRBJ2-1; 7 nucleotides line up with TRBD1. Germline values: CDR1 MNHEY, CDR2 SMNVEV (reference sequence). The ends lost 1 base at V and 0 bases at J; junction bases unmatched: 9. This CDR3 spans 18 amino acids.

V gene TRBV6-5 combines with J gene TRBJ2-7; 7 nucleotides line up with TRBD1. The germline gives CDR1 MNHEY, CDR2 SVGAGI. V lost 8 bases and J lost 5; bases outside the gene matches: 9. The CDR3 length is 13 residues. CDR3 residues: CASGLTGNHEQYV. CDR3 bases: TGTGCCAGCGGGTTGACAGGGAATCACGAGCAGTACGTC.

This clone appeared once. This chain uses TRBV27 with TRBJ2-2; 14 nucleotides line up with TRBD2. The CDR3 loop spans 20 amino acids. The germline V gene encodes CDR1 MNHEY and CDR2 SMNVEV (reference sequence). V was pared by 3 bases and J by 5 bases, with 14 bases of the junction left unmatched. This CDR3 is CASSFTPPGLAGAGTGELFF. The DNA for the CDR3 is TGTGCCAGCAGTTTTACCCCCCCGGGACTAGCGGGGGCCGGAACCGGGGAGCTGTTTTTT.

This chain uses TRBV6-5 with TRBJ1-5, with D tentatively TRBD1 (6 bases). Germline V gene data show CDR1 as MNHEY and CDR2 as SVGAGI. The CDR3 is made up of 15 amino acids. V lost 6 bases and J lost 4, with 16 bases in between. The CDR3, as DNA: TGTGCCAGCAGGAAGCAACCCCAGGGGAATCAGCCCCAGCATTTT. Amino acid sequence: CASRKQPQGNQPQHF.

The chain couples TRBV11-1 to TRBJ1-4; D is uncertain. The ends were cut back, 5 bases at V and 2 bases at J, with 15 bases in the middle. Germline CDR1 and CDR2: SGHAT and FQDESV (reference sequence). This CDR3 has 16 residues. This CDR3 reads CASSPRGLSTNEKLFF. CDR3 nucleotide sequence: TGTGCCAGCAGCCCCCGAGGGCTAAGCACTAATGAAAAACTGTTTTTT. Together with reference TRBV11-1 and TRBJ1-4, the CDR3 gives the full variable domain: EAEVAQSPRYKITEKSQAVAFWCDPISGHATLYWYRQILGQGPELLVQFQDESVVDDSQLPKDRFSAERLKGVDSTLKIQPAELGDSAMYLCASSPRGLSTNEKLFFGSGTQLSVL.

The gene calls are TRBV7-9 and TRBJ2-2; D perhaps matches TRBD1 (6 bases). CDR3 length: 15 amino acids. V was trimmed by 5 bases and J by 3 bases, leaving 13 bases between them. Germline V lookup: CDR1 SEHNR, CDR2 FQNEAQ (reference sequence). Written as DNA, the CDR3 is TGTGCCAGCAGCCGGACAGCCGTTTACACCGGGGAGCTGTTTTTT. This encodes CASSRTAVYTGELFF.